The text below deals with one T cell receptor (beta chain). Its antigen remains unidentified. The same CDR3 is also encoded by other DNA sequences in this sample. Measured with immunoSEQ multiplex PCR; TCRdb has only the in-frame clones, and not every one. The profile shows approximately 21,000 clones, roughly 84% of them singletons. The data originate from a study of neoadjuvant nivolumab and ipilimumab in lung cancer. Study background: The combination arm added day-1 ipilimumab 1 mg/kg to nivolumab 3 mg/kg on days 1, 15, 29. Study observations and caveats: TCR richness and clonality were higher in tumors than adjacent uninvolved lung. Only a single major-pathologic-response sample was available for clonality analysis. Higher pretherapy blood TCR richness went with higher resected-tumor richness.

Per the germline V gene, CDR1 is SGHNT and CDR2 is YYREEE (reference sequence). The V and J ends lost 3 bases and 3 bases respectively, with 13 bases between them. The CDR3 is made up of 14 amino acids. The TCR was taken from an adult with non-small cell lung cancer. This chain connects TRBV5-4 to TRBJ2-7; D assignment may be TRBD1 or TRBD2 (5 bases each). Sequencing used peripheral blood, obtained before neoadjuvant nivolumab, alone or with ipilimumab. DNA of the CDR3: TGTGCCAGCAGCTCAAGGGACCGTAGCTACGAGCAGTACTTC. It specifies CASSSRDRSYEQYF.